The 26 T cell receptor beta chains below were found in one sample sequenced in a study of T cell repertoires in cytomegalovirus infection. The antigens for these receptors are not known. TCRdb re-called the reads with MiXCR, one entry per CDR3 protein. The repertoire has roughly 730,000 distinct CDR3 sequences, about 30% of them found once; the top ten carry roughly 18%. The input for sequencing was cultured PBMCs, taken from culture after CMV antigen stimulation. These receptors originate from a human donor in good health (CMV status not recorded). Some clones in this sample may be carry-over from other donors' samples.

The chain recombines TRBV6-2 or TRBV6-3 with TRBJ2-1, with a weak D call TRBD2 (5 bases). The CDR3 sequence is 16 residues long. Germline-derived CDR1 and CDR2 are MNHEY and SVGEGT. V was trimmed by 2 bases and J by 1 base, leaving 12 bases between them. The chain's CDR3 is CASSYPRGSSYNEQFF. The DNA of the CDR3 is TGTGCCAGCAGTTACCCGAGAGGGAGTTCCTACAATGAGCAGTTCTTC.

The CDR3 spells CASYKRGRTNYGYTF. The DNA for the CDR3 is TGTGCCAGCTACAAACGAGGGAGGACTAACTATGGCTACACCTTC. The chain couples TRBV6-1 to TRBJ1-2; no clear D gene. The germline V gene has CDR1 MNHNS and CDR2 SASEGT. CDR3 length: 15 amino acids. The ends were cut back, 8 bases at V and 0 bases at J, with 16 bases in the middle.

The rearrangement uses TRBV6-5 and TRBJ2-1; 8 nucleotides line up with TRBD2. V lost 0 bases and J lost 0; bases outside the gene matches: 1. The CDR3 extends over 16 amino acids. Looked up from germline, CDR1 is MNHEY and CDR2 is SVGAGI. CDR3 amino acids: CASSYSGTSSYNEQFF. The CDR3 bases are TGTGCCAGCAGTTACTCGGGGACTAGCTCCTACAATGAGCAGTTCTTC.

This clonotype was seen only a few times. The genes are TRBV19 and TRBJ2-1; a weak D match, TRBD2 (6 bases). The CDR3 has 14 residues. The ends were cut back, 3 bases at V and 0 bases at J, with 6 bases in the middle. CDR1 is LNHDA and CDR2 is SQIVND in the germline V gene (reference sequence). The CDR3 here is CASSMGGSYNEQFF. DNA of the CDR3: TGTGCCAGTAGTATGGGGGGCTCCTACAATGAGCAGTTCTTC.

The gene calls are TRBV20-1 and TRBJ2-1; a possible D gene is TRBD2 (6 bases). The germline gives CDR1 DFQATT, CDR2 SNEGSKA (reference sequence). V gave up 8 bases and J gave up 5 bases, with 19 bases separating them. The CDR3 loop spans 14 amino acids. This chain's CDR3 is CSQTGGGLHNEQFF. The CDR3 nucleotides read TGCAGTCAAACAGGAGGAGGGCTCCACAATGAGCAGTTCTTC.

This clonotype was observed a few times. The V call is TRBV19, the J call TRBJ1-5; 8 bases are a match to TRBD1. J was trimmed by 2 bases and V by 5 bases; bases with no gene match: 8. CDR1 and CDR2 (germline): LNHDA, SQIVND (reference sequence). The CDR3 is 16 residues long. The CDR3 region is CASSPEDRAGNQPQHF. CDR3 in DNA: TGTGCCAGTAGTCCCGAGGACAGGGCGGGCAATCAGCCCCAGCATTTT.

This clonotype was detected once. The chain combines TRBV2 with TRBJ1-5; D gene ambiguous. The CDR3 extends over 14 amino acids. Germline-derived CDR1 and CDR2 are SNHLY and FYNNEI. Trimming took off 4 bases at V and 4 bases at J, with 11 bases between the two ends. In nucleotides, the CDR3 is TGTGCCAGCAGTGGAGAGGTCCAGAATCAGCCCCAGCATTTT. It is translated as CASSGEVQNQPQHF.

The CDR3, as DNA: TGTGCCAGTAGTCTTCCAGGGGTGATGGACACTGAAGCTTTCTTT. As protein: CASSLPGVMDTEAFF. V and J are TRBV19 and TRBJ1-1, with D tentatively TRBD1 (6 bases). The germline CDR1 and CDR2 sequences are LNHDA and SQIVND (reference sequence). The CDR3 consists of 15 residues. Trimming cost V 5 bases and J 3 bases, with 16 bases left between them. The variable domain in full, with the rest retrieved from reference TRBV19 and TRBJ1-1, is DGGITQSPKYLFRKEGQNVTLSCEQNLNHDAMYWYRQDPGQGLRLIYYSQIVNDFQKGDIAEGYSVSREKKESFPLTVTSAQKNPTAFYLCASSLPGVMDTEAFFGQGTRLTVV.

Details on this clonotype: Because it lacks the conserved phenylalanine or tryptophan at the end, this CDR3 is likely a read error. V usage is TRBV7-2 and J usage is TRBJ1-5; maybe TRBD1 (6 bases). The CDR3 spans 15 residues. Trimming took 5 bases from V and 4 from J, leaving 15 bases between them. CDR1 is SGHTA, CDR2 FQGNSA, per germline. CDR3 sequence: CASSLSGATNQPQHL. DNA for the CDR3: TGTGCCAGCAGCCTCTCAGGGGCCACGAATCAGCCCCAGCATTTA.

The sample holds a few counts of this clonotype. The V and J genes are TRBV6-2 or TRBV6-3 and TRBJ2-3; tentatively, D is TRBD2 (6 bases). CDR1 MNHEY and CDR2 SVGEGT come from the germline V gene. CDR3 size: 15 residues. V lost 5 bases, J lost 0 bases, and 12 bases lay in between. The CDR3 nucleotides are TGTGCCAGCAGTCAGACTAGTCCAAGCACAGATACGCAGTATTTT. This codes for CASSQTSPSTDTQYF.

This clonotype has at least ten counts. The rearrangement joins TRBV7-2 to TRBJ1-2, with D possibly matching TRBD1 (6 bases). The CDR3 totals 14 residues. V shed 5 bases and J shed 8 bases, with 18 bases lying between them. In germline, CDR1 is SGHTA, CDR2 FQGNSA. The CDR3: CASSRWGGARGYTF. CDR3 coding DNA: TGTGCCAGCAGCCGGTGGGGGGGGGCCAGGGGCTACACCTTC.

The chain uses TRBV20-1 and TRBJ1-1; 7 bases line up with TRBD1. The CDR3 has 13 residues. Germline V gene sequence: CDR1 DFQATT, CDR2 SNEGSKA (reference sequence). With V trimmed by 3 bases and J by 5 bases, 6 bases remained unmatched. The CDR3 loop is CSASYRGGTEAFF. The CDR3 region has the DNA TGCAGTGCTAGCTACAGGGGAGGAACTGAAGCTTTCTTT.

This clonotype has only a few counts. CDR3 residues: CASVPTGYYYGYTF. The CDR3 region has the DNA TGTGCCAGCGTACCCACAGGCTATTACTATGGCTACACCTTC. The chain carries TRBV12-3 or TRBV12-4 and TRBJ1-2; D perhaps matches TRBD1 (5 bases). CDR3 length: 14 amino acids. The ends were cut back, 8 bases at V and 3 bases at J, with 16 bases in the middle.

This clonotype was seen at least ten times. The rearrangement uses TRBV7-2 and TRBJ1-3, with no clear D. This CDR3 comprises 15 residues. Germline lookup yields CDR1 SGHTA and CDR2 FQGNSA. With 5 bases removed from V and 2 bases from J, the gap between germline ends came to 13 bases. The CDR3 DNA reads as TGTGCCAGCAGCCCCAGTTCCACCGCTGGAAACACCATATATTTT. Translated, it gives CASSPSSTAGNTIYF.

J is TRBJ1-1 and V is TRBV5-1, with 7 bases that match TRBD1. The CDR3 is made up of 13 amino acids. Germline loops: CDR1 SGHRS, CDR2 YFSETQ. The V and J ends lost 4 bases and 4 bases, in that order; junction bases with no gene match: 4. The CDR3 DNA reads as TGCGCCAGCAGCGACAGGGTTGGCACTGAAGCTTTCTTT. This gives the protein CASSDRVGTEAFF. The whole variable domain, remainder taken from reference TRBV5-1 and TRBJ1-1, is KAGVTQTPRYLIKTRGQQVTLSCSPISGHRSVSWYQQTPGQGLQFLFEYFSETQRNKGNFPGRFSGRQFSNSRSEMNVSTLELGDSALYLCASSDRVGTEAFFGQGTRLTVV.

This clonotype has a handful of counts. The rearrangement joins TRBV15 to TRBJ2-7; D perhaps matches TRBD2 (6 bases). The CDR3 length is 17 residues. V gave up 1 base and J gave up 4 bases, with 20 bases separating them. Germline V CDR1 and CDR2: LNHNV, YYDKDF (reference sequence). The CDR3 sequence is CATSRGGSSATSYEQYF. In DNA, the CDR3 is TGTGCCACCAGCAGAGGTGGGTCTAGCGCGACCTCTTACGAGCAGTACTTC.

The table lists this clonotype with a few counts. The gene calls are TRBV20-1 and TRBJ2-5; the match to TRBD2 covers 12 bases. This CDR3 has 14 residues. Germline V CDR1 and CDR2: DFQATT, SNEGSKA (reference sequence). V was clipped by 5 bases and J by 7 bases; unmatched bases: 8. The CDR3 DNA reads TGCAGTGCTCCCCTAGCGGGGGGGCGTGGGACCCAGTACTTC. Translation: CSAPLAGGRGTQYF.

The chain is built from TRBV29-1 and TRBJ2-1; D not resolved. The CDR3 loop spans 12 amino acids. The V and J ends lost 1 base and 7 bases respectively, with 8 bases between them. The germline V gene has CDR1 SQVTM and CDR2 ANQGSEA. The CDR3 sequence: CSVEARVNEQFF. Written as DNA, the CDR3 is TGCAGCGTTGAAGCTAGGGTGAATGAGCAGTTCTTC.

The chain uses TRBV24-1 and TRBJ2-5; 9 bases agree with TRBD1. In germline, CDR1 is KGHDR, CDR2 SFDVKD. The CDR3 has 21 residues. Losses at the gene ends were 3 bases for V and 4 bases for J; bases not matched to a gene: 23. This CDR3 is CATSDPRGGVAGTGRGETQYF. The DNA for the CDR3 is TGTGCCACCAGTGATCCCAGGGGGGGCGTAGCCGGGACAGGGAGGGGAGAGACCCAGTACTTC.

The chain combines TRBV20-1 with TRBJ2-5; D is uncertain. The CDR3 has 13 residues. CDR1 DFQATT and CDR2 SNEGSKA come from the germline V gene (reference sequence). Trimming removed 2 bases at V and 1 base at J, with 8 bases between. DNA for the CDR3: TGCAGTGCTAGACAGGTGGGCCAAGAGACCCAGTACTTC. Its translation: CSARQVGQETQYF.

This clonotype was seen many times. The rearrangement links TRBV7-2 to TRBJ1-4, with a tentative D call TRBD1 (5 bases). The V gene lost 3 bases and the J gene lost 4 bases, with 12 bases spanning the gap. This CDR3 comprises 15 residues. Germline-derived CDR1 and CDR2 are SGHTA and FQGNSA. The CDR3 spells CASSLGTGNNEKLFF. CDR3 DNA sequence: TGTGCCAGCAGCTTGGGAACAGGAAATAATGAAAAACTGTTTTTT.

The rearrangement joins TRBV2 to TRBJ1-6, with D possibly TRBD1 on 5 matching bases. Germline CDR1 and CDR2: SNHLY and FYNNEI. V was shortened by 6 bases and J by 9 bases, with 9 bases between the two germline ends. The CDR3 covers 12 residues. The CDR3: CASRGTGSPLHF. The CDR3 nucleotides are TGTGCCAGCAGGGGGACGGGTTCACCCCTCCACTTT.

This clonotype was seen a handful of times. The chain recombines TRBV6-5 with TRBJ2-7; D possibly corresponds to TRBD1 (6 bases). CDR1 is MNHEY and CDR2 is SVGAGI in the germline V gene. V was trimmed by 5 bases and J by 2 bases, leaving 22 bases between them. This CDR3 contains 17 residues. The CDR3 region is CASSRDTGRSIPYEQYF. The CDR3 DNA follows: TGTGCCAGCAGTCGGGATACAGGGCGATCGATCCCCTACGAGCAGTACTTC.

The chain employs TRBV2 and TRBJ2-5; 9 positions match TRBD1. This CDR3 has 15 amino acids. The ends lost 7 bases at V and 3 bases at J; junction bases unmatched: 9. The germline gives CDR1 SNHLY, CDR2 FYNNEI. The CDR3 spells CASTKEGDREETQYF. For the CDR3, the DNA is TGTGCCAGCACCAAAGAGGGGGACAGGGAAGAGACCCAGTACTTC.

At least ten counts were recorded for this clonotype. CDR3 nucleotide sequence: TGTGCCAGCAGCGCTCCGGGCCCACTCACTGAAGCTTTCTTT. As protein: CASSAPGPLTEAFF. V is TRBV7-9 and J is TRBJ1-1; unclear D gene. Germline loops: CDR1 SEHNR, CDR2 FQNEAQ (reference sequence). V lost 5 bases to trimming and J lost 4 bases, with 14 bases between them. The CDR3 consists of 14 residues.

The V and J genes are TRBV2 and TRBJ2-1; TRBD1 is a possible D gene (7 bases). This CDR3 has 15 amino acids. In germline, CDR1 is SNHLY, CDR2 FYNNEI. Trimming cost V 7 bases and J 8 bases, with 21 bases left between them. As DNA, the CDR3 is TGTGCCAGCAAATACAGGGGCTGGAGGGCTGATGAGCAGTTCTTC. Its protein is CASKYRGWRADEQFF.